This TCR beta chain was found in a study of cytomegalovirus exposure and HLA in healthy donors. The germline V gene encodes CDR1 ENHRY and CDR2 SYGVKD. CDR3 length equals 14 residues. Germline trimming cut 9 bases from V and 6 bases from J; bases unmatched to any gene: 11. With 60 Vbeta and 13 Jbeta primers, the PCR was carried out. Data came from immunoSEQ multiplex PCR; TCRdb stores just in-frame clones and leaves some out. The sample records some 110,000 clones, about 72% being singletons. This clone was detected only once. The source of this sequence is a man aged 50 to 60 in good health and CMV-seropositive. The rearrangement links TRBV10-3 to TRBJ1-5; TRBD1 matches 7 bases. Sequenced sample: PBMCs. CDR3 sequence (DNA): TGTGCCATGAGCCAAGGGGGCTTAGGTCAGCCCCAGCATTTT. Its protein is CAMSQGGLGQPQHF.